The clone carrying this TCR beta chain was detected ten times or more. This record belongs to a study of blood T cells in healthy people across ages. Alongside a J-beta primer mix, a sample-barcoded 5' primer served in a second PCR lasting about 7 to 12 cycles. MiXCR was run by TCRdb on the 5' RACE reads, yielding one entry per CDR3 protein. The sample contains around 650,000 distinct CDR3 sequences, about 30% of which appear only once. With 1 base removed from V and 1 base from J, the gap between germline ends came to 7 bases. This CDR3 has 13 amino acids. Germline CDR1 and CDR2: DFQATT and SNEGSKA (reference sequence).

The sequence was collected from an elderly woman in good health. The chain couples TRBV20-1 to TRBJ2-5; D gene unclear. Sample: blood. The CDR3 DNA reads as TGCAGTGCTAGAGGACCCCGCCAAGAGACCCAGTACTTC. This codes for CSARGPRQETQYF.